Described below is a single T cell receptor beta chain sequence and its context. This sample stems from a study of PD-1 blockade in classical Hodgkin lymphoma. The time point is: cycle 4 day 1 (C4D1), after 5 to 7 weeks of nivolumab. Each patient experienced a relapse that followed autologous stem cell transplantation, and brentuximab vedotin exposure varied. The germline gives CDR1 SEHNR, CDR2 FQNEAQ (reference sequence). V lost 1 base and J lost 5, with 11 bases in between. This CDR3 has 14 amino acids. TCRdb keeps only in-frame clones here, not all; method: immunoSEQ multiplex PCR. The repertoire consists of 96,000 or so clones, with just over 90% occurring once and the leading ten covering just under 2%.

This TCR came from a human donor with classical Hodgkin lymphoma. The sequencing used peripheral blood mononuclear cells (PBMCs), collected before the fourth cycle of nivolumab. The rearrangement joins TRBV7-9 to TRBJ1-2; D call uncertain. The CDR3 protein is CASSLVSTAYGYTF. The CDR3 DNA reads as TGTGCCAGCAGCTTAGTATCGACGGCTTATGGCTACACCTTC.